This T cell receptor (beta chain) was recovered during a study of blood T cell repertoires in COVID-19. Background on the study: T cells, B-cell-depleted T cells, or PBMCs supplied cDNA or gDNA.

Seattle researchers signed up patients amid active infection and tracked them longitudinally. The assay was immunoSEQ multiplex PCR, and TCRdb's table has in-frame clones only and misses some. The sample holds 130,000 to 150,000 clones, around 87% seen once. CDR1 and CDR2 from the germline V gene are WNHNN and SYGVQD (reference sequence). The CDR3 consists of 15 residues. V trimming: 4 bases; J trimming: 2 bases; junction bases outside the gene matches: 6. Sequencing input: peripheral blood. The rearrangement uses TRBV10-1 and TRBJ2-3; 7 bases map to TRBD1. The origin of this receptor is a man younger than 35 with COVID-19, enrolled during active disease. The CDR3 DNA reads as TGCGCCAGCAGTGTCGACAGGGAAGACACAGATACGCAGTATTTT. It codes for CASSVDREDTDTQYF.